The sample holds many counts of the clone carrying this T cell receptor beta chain. CDR1 and CDR2 from the germline V gene are LGHDT and YNNKEL (reference sequence). The J segment lost 4 bases and the V segment lost 1 base, leaving 4 bases of the junction unmatched. This CDR3 has 15 residues. The data originate from a study of CD8 T cells in ankylosing spondylitis. TCRdb processed the 5' RACE reads anew with MiXCR; each CDR3 protein has one entry. This sample has some 54,000 distinct CDR3 sequences, with approximately 7% found just once. The J gene is TRBJ2-1, the V gene TRBV3-1, with 7 bases matching TRBD2. The TCR sequence derives from a female donor with ankylosing spondylitis or in good health (not recorded which). Specimen: blood, either unsorted or a sorted T cell fraction (not recorded which). CDR3 sequence: CASSQAAGVYNEQFF. The CDR3 DNA reads TGTGCCAGCAGCCAAGCGGCGGGGGTTTACAATGAGCAGTTCTTC.